This TCR beta chain was obtained from a study of OX40 agonist ivuxolimab in advanced cancers. Profiling relied on immunoSEQ multiplex PCR, and the TCRdb table lists in-frame clones only, not all of them. The repertoire holds 50,000 to 80,000 clones, with around four fifths as singletons. The ends lost 2 bases at V and 7 bases at J; junction bases unmatched: 20. The CDR3 runs to 19 residues. Germline V gene data show CDR1 as MGHRA and CDR2 as YSYEKL. The clonotype comes from an adult with an advanced solid tumor such as melanoma, head and neck, liver or kidney cancer. The rearrangement uses TRBV4-1 and TRBJ2-1; 7 bases align to TRBD1. The input for sequencing was CD4+ or CD8+ T cells sorted from blood, taken in a trial of the OX40 agonist ivuxolimab. The CDR3 is CASSQLPGQSGPYLNEQFF. In DNA, the CDR3 is TGCGCCAGCAGCCAATTGCCGGGACAGAGTGGCCCCTACCTGAATGAGCAGTTCTTC.